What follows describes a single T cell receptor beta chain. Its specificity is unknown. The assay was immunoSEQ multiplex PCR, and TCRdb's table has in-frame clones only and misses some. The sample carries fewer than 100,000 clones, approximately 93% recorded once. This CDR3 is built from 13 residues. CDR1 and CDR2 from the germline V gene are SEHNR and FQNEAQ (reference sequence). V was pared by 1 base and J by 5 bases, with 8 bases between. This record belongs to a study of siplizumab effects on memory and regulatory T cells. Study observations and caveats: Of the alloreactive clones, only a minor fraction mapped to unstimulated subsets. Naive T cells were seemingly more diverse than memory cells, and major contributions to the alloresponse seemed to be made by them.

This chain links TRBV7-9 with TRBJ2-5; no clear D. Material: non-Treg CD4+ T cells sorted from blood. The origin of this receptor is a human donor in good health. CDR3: CASSLVFSETQYF. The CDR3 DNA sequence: TGTGCCAGCAGCTTAGTTTTTTCGGAGACCCAGTACTTC.